The rows below give T cell receptor beta chains drawn from one sample of a study of CD8 T cells in Susac syndrome. TCRdb processed the immunoSEQ multiplex PCR reads anew with MiXCR; each CDR3 protein has one entry. The sample gives about 300,000 distinct CDR3 sequences, approximately 89% of which show up once; roughly 0.17% is in the top ten. Specimen: CD8+ T cells from PBMCs. Every receptor here comes from a human donor with multiple sclerosis. Both conserved end residues are part of each CDR3. D genes are given only for firm matches. Size is omitted from some rows. Given values are once, few, many or a class for expanded clones.

NA,TRBJ2-7,NA,TRBV6-2/TRBV6-3,CASSYRDGAYEQYF,TGTGCCAGCAGTTATCGGGACGGGGCCTACGAGCAGTACTTC
NA,TRBJ2-1,TRBD2,TRBV20-1,CSADPSGGDQSYNEQFF,TGCAGTGCTGACCCTAGCGGGGGGGACCAAAGTTACAATGAGCAGTTCTTC
NA,TRBJ2-1,TRBD1,TRBV30,CAWRGNDRGPYNEQFF,TGTGCCTGGAGGGGAAACGACAGGGGGCCCTACAATGAGCAGTTCTTC
NA,TRBJ2-1,NA,TRBV30,CAWSVSYNEQFF,TGTGCCTGGAGTGTTTCTTACAATGAGCAGTTCTTC
NA,TRBJ1-1,NA,TRBV15,CATSLDAINTEAFF,TGTGCCACCAGTCTGGACGCTATCAACACTGAAGCTTTCTTT
NA,TRBJ1-2,NA,TRBV24-1,CATSDPDTRYGYTF,TGTGCCACCAGTGACCCCGACACCCGCTATGGCTACACCTTC
NA,TRBJ2-2,NA,TRBV18,CASSPLEWTNTGELFF,TGTGCCAGCTCACCACTCGAATGGACTAACACCGGGGAGCTGTTTTTT
few,TRBJ2-4,NA,TRBV9,CASSLGTGTHIQYF,TGTGCCAGCAGCCTCGGGACCGGGACTCACATTCAGTACTTC
NA,TRBJ2-3,NA,TRBV9,CASSVVEGTDTQYF,TGTGCCAGCAGCGTAGTGGAGGGGACAGATACGCAGTATTTT
once,TRBJ1-2,NA,TRBV27,CASSLVGASGGYTF,TGTGCCAGCAGTTTGGTGGGCGCGTCCGGAGGCTACACCTTC
NA,TRBJ2-7,NA,TRBV28,CASSLRGHSYEQYF,TGTGCCAGCAGTTTAAGGGGCCACTCCTACGAGCAGTACTTC
once,TRBJ2-2,NA,TRBV14,CASRPHGAGELFF,TGTGCCAGTCGACCGCACGGGGCCGGGGAGCTGTTTTTT
NA,TRBJ2-3,NA,TRBV24-1,CATSDLIDTDTQYF,TGTGCCACCAGTGATCTTATAGACACAGATACGCAGTATTTT
once,TRBJ2-7,TRBD1,TRBV29-1,CSFRDRVSYEQYF,TGCAGCTTCCGGGACAGGGTCTCCTACGAGCAGTACTTC
few,TRBJ1-2,NA,TRBV7-8,CASSSGGIDVDYGYTF,TGTGCCAGCAGCTCCGGAGGAATCGACGTCGACTATGGCTACACCTTC
NA,TRBJ1-2,NA,TRBV30,CAWSVHWGRGKNYGYTF,TGTGCCTGGAGTGTACACTGGGGTCGAGGGAAGAACTATGGCTACACCTTC
NA,TRBJ2-3,TRBD2,TRBV19,CASSIPASGEDTQYF,TGTGCCAGTAGTATTCCGGCTAGCGGGGAGGATACGCAGTATTTT
NA,TRBJ1-4,NA,TRBV5-6,CASSLAGDYSTNEKLFF,TGTGCCAGCAGCTTGGCGGGTGACTATTCAACTAATGAAAAACTGTTTTTT
NA,TRBJ2-7,TRBD1,TRBV7-9,CASSLPEDRASSIAYEQYF,TGTGCCAGCAGCTTACCCGAGGACAGGGCCAGTTCAATTGCCTACGAGCAGTACTTC
NA,TRBJ2-1,NA,TRBV20-1,CSARGFDLPVNEQFF,TGCAGTGCTAGAGGGTTTGACCTCCCGGTGAATGAGCAGTTCTTC
NA,TRBJ2-5,TRBD2,TRBV27,CASSFWRGEQETQYF,TGTGCCAGCAGTTTCTGGCGGGGGGAGCAAGAGACCCAGTACTTC
NA,TRBJ2-1,TRBD2,TRBV5-1,CASSFEAGINEQFF,TGCGCCAGCAGCTTTGAAGCGGGAATCAATGAGCAGTTCTTC
NA,TRBJ2-7,NA,TRBV25-1,CASSGLGTYEQYF,TGTGCCAGCAGTGGGTTGGGGACCTACGAGCAGTACTTC
NA,TRBJ2-3,NA,TRBV3-1,CASSLEGQPTEQRADF,TGTGCCAGCAGCCTAGAAGGACAGCCGACTGAGCAGCGGGCGGATTTT
once,TRBJ2-2,TRBD2,TRBV12-5,CASGLAPTSGKNTGELFF,TGTGCTAGTGGTTTGGCCCCCACTAGCGGAAAGAACACCGGGGAGCTGTTTTTT
NA,TRBJ2-7,NA,TRBV7-9,CASRESGEQYF,TGTGCCAGCAGGGAATCAGGCGAGCAGTACTTC
NA,TRBJ2-1,TRBD2,TRBV27,CASSFGTSGDEQFF,TGTGCCAGCAGTTTCGGGACTAGCGGGGATGAGCAGTTCTTC
NA,TRBJ2-2,NA,TRBV5-1,CASSLGQELFF,TGCGCCAGCAGCTTGGGACAGGAGCTGTTTTTT
NA,TRBJ2-1,NA,TRBV6-2/TRBV6-3,CASSRWTSGYNEQFF,TGTGCCAGCAGCCGGTGGACATCGGGGTACAATGAGCAGTTCTTC
NA,TRBJ2-6,NA,TRBV29-1,CSAPAAGANVLTF,TGCAGCGCTCCCGCGGCTGGGGCCAACGTCCTGACTTTC
NA,TRBJ2-7,NA,TRBV7-9,CASSKRVGAGSYEQYF,TGTGCCAGCAGCAAACGGGTCGGGGCAGGGAGCTACGAGCAGTACTTC
NA,TRBJ2-4,NA,TRBV2,CASSLGTGGGNIQYF,TGTGCCAGCAGCCTGGGCACCGGAGGGGGAAACATTCAGTACTTC
NA,TRBJ2-1,TRBD2,TRBV20-1,CSADLAGGVYNEQFF,TGCAGTGCTGATCTAGCGGGAGGGGTCTACAATGAGCAGTTCTTC
NA,TRBJ2-1,TRBD2,TRBV7-9,CASSSELGGSSYNEQFF,TGTGCCAGCAGCTCCGAGTTGGGCGGGAGCTCCTACAATGAGCAGTTCTTC
NA,TRBJ2-5,NA,TRBV28,CASSPSGRGTETQYF,TGTGCCAGCAGTCCCTCGGGGAGAGGGACGGAGACCCAGTACTTC
NA,TRBJ2-7,NA,TRBV19,CASRRAETYEQYF,TGTGCCAGTAGAAGAGCGGAGACCTACGAGCAGTACTTC
NA,TRBJ2-3,NA,TRBV6-2/TRBV6-3,CASSYGEFPDTQYF,TGTGCCAGCAGTTACGGAGAGTTTCCAGATACGCAGTATTTT
NA,TRBJ1-2,NA,TRBV6-5,CASSTTGTYGYTF,TGTGCCAGCAGCACCACAGGGACCTATGGCTACACCTTC